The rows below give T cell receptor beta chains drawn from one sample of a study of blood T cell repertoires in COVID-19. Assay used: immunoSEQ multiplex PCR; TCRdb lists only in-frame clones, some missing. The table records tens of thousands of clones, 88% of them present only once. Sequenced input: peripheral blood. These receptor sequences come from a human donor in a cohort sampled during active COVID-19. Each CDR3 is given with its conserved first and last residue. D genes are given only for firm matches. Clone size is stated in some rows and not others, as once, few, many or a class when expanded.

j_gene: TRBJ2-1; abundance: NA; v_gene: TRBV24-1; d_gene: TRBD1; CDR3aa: CATSDPRTGGKNEQFF; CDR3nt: TGTGCCACCAGTGATCCCCGGACAGGGGGGAAGAATGAGCAGTTCTTC
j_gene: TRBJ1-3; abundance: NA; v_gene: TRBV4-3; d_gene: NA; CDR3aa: CASSQETGTPSGNTIYF; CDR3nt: TGCGCCAGCAGCCAAGAGACAGGTACCCCCTCTGGAAACACCATATATTTT
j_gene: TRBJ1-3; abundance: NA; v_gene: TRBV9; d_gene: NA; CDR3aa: CASRGAGNTIYF; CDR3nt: TGTGCCAGCAGAGGAGCCGGAAACACCATATATTTT
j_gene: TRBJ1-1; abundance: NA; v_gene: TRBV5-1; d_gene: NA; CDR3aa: CASSPEGGTEAFF; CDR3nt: TGCGCCAGCAGCCCGGAGGGAGGCACTGAAGCTTTCTTT
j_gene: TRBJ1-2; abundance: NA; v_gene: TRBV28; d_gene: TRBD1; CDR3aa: CASTLMGQGYGYTF; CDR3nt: TGTGCCAGCACATTAATGGGACAGGGGTATGGCTACACCTTC
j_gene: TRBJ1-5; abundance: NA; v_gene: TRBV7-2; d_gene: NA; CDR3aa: CAIRVGRVKQPQHF; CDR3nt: TGTGCCATCCGGGTCGGCAGGGTCAAACAGCCCCAGCATTTT
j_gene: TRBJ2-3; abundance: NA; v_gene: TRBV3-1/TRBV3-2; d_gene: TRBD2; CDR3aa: CASSQEFLLALSTDTQYF; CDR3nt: TGTGCCAGCAGCCAAGAGTTTCTACTAGCGCTAAGCACAGATACGCAGTATTTT
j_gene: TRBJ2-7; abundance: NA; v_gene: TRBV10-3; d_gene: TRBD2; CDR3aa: CAISESLLAGDQRSSYEQYF; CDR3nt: TGTGCCATCAGTGAGTCGTTACTAGCGGGAGACCAGAGAAGCTCCTACGAGCAGTACTTC
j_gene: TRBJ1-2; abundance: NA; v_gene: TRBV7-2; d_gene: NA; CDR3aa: CAIALGGNYGYTF; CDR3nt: TGTGCCATAGCCCTGGGGGGGAACTATGGCTACACCTTC
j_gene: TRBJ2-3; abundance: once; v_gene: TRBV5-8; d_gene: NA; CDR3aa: CASSLRTDTQYF; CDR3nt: TGTGCCAGCAGCCTACGCACAGATACGCAGTATTTT
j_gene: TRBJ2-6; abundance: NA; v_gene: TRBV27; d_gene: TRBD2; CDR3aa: CASTPGLAAGANVLTF; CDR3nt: TGTGCCAGCACCCCGGGACTAGCCGCTGGGGCCAACGTCCTGACTTTC
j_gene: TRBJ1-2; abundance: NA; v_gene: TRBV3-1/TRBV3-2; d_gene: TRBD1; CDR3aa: CASSSPGQGYGYTF; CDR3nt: TGTGCCAGCAGCTCACCGGGACAGGGTTATGGCTACACCTTC
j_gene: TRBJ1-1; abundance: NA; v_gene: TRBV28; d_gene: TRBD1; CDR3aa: CASSFWTGGFTEAFF; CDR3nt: TGTGCCAGCAGTTTTTGGACAGGGGGATTCACTGAAGCTTTCTTT
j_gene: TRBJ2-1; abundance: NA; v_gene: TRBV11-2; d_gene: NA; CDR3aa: CASSPEREQFF; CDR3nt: TGTGCCAGCAGCCCCGAGCGGGAGCAGTTCTTC
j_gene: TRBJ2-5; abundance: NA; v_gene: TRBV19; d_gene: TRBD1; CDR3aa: CASSMRDRGIQETQYF; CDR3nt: TGTGCCAGTAGTATGAGGGACAGGGGCATACAAGAGACCCAGTACTTC
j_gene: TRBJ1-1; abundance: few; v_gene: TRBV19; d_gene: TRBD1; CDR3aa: CASRGQGRNTEAFF; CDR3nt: TGTGCCAGTCGGGGACAGGGAAGAAACACTGAAGCTTTCTTT
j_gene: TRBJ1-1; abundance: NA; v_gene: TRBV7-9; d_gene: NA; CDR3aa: CASSIRQYPMNTEAFF; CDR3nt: TGTGCCAGCAGCATAAGACAGTATCCCATGAACACTGAAGCTTTCTTT
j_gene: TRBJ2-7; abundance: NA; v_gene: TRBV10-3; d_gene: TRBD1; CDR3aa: CATQSGQSYEQYF; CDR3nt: TGTGCCACCCAGTCGGGACAGAGCTACGAGCAGTACTTC
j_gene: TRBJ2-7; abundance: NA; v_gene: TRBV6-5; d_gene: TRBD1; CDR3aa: CASSYRGTGVTYEQYF; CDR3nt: TGTGCCAGCAGTTACAGAGGGACAGGGGTGACCTACGAGCAGTACTTC
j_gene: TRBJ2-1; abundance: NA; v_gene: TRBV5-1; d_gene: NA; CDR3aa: CASSLNTYNEQFF; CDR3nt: TGCGCCAGCAGCTTGAACACCTACAATGAGCAGTTCTTC
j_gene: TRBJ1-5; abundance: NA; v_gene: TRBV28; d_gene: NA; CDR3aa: CASGGSRATQHF; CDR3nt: TGTGCCAGCGGGGGCAGTCGGGCGACCCAGCATTTT
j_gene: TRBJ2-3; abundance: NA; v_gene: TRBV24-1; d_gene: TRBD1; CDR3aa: CATSDRGQGARDTQYF; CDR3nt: TGTGCCACCAGTGATCGAGGACAGGGGGCCAGAGATACGCAGTATTTT
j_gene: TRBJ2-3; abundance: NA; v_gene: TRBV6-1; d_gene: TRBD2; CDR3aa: CASSEFRGGSTDTQYF; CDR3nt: TGTGCCAGCAGTGAATTCCGGGGGGGGAGCACAGATACGCAGTATTTT
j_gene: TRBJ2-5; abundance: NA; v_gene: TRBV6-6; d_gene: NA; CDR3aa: CASYDYGEETQYF; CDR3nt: TGTGCCAGCTACGATTACGGGGAAGAGACCCAGTACTTC
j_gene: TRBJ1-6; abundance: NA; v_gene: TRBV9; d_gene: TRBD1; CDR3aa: CASSAITGDRSPLHF; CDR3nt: TGTGCCAGCAGCGCCATTACAGGGGATCGATCACCCCTCCACTTT
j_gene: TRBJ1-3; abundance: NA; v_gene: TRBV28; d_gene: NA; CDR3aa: CASSSADAGGNTIYF; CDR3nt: TGTGCCAGCAGTTCCGCGGACGCAGGGGGAAACACCATATATTTT
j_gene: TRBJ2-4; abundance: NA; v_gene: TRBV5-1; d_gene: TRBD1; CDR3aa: CASSPGGILAKNIQYF; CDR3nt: TGCGCCAGCAGCCCAGGGGGTATCCTAGCCAAAAACATTCAGTACTTC
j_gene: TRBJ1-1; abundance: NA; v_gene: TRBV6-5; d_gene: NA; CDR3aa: CASRTQGNTEAFF; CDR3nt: TGTGCCAGCAGGACTCAGGGTAACACTGAAGCTTTCTTT
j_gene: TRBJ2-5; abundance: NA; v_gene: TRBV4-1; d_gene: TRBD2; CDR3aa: CASSQDIGVGTSGNQETQYF; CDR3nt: TGCGCCAGCAGCCAAGATATAGGAGTAGGGACTAGCGGGAACCAAGAGACCCAGTACTTC
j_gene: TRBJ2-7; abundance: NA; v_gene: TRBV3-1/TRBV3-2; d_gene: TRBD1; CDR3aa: CASSNRGFQPYEQYF; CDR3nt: TGTGCCAGCAGCAACAGGGGGTTCCAACCCTACGAGCAGTACTTC
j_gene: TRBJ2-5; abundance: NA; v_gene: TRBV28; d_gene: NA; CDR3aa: CASSSGTPRETQYF; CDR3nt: TGTGCCAGCAGTTCCGGGACTCCCCGAGAGACCCAGTACTTC
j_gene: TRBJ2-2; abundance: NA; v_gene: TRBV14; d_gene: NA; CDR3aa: CASSQLTGSVGELFF; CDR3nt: TGTGCCAGCAGCCAATTAACAGGGTCGGTCGGGGAGCTGTTTTTT
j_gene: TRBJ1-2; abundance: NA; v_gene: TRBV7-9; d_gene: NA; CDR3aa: CASSPGQPNYGYTF; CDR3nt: TGTGCCAGCAGCCCGGGACAACCTAACTATGGCTACACCTTC
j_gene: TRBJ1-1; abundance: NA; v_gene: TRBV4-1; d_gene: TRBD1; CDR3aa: CASSHRRDSTEAFF; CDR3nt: TGCGCCAGCAGCCACCGCAGGGACAGCACTGAAGCTTTCTTT
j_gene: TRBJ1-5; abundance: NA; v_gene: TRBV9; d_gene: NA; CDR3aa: CASSVEGSGNQPQHF; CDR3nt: TGTGCCAGCAGCGTAGAGGGGTCAGGGAATCAGCCCCAGCATTTT
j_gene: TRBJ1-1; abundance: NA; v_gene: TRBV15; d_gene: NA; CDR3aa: CATSWYMNTEAFF; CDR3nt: TGTGCCACCAGCTGGTACATGAACACTGAAGCTTTCTTT
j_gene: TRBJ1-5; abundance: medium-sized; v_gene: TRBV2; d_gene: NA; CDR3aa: CASKAFRQGSRPQHF; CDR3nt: TGTGCCAGCAAGGCGTTTAGGCAGGGGAGTCGGCCCCAGCATTTT
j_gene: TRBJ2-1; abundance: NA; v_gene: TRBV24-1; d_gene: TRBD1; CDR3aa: CATSESGTGHNEQFF; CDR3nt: TGTGCCACCAGTGAGTCCGGGACAGGGCATAATGAGCAGTTCTTC
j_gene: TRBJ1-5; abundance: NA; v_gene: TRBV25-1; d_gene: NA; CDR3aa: CASIPGRMNQPQHF; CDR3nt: TGTGCCAGCATCCCAGGGAGGATGAATCAGCCCCAGCATTTT
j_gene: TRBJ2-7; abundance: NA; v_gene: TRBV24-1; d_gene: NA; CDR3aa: CAASPLDEQYF; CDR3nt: TGTGCCGCGAGCCCCTTGGACGAGCAGTACTTC
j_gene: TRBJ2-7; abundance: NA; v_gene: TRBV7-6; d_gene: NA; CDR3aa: CASSLGGGYEQYF; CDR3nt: TGTGCCAGCAGCTTAGGGGGCGGCTACGAGCAGTACTTC
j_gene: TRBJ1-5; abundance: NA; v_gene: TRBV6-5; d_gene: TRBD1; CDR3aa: CASRKTGPSNQPQHF; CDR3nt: TGTGCCAGCAGAAAGACAGGGCCGAGCAATCAGCCCCAGCATTTT
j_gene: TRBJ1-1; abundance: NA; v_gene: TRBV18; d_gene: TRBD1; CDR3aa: CASSPRDRGTGNTEAFF; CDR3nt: TGTGCCAGCTCACCCCGGGACAGGGGAACCGGGAACACTGAAGCTTTCTTT
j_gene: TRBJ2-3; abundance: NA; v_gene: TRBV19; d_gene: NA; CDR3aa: CASSVARTQYF; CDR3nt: TGTGCCAGTAGCGTGGCGAGGACGCAGTATTTT
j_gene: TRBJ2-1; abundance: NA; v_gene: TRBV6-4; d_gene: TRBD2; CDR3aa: CASSTSGSTYNEQFF; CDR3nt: TGTGCCAGCAGTACTAGCGGGAGTACCTACAATGAGCAGTTCTTC
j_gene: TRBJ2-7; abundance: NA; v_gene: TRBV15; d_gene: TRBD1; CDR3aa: CATSRSDRVSSYEQYF; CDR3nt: TGTGCCACCAGCAGATCGGACAGGGTAAGCTCCTACGAGCAGTACTTC
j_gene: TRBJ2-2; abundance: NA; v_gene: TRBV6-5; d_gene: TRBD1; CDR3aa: CASRWDSYTGELFF; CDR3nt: TGTGCCAGCAGGTGGGACAGCTACACCGGGGAGCTGTTTTTT
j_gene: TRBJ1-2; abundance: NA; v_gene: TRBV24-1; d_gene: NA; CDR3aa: CATSDTGSRNGYTF; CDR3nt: TGTGCCACCAGTGACACAGGGAGTCGTAATGGCTACACCTTC
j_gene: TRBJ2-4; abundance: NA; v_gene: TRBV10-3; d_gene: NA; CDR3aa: CAISGGGAGPPTSPQNIQYF; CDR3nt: TGTGCCATCAGTGGTGGAGGGGCGGGACCTCCAACCTCCCCACAAAACATTCAGTACTTC
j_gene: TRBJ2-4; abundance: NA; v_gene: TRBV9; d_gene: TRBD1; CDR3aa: CASSLDRADIQYF; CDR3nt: TGTGCCAGCAGCCTAGACAGGGCGGACATTCAGTACTTC
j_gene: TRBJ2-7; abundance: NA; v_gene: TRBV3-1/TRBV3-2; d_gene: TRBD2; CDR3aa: CASSQGYSGRGDEQYF; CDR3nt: TGTGCCAGCAGCCAAGGTTATAGCGGGAGGGGCGACGAGCAGTACTTC
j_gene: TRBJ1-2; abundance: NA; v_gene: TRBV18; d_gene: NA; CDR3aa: CASSPDKLYGYTF; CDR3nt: TGTGCCAGCTCGCCGGACAAATTATATGGCTACACCTTC
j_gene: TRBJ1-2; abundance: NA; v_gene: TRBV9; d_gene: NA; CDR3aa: CASSVGGRDKGYTF; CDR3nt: TGTGCCAGCAGCGTGGGGGGACGTGACAAGGGCTACACCTTC
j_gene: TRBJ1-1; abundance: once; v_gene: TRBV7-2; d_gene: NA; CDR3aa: CASSLGDRRNTEAFF; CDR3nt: TGTGCCAGCAGCTTAGGCGACAGGAGGAACACTGAAGCTTTCTTT
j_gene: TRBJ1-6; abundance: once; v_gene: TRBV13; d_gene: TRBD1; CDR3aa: CASSPTGQGFSPLHF; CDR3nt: TGTGCCAGCAGCCCCACCGGACAGGGTTTTTCACCCCTCCACTTT
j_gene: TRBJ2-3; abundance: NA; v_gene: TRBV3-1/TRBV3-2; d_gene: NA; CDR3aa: CASSPLTTDTQYF; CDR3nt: TGTGCCAGCAGCCCTCTAACCACAGATACGCAGTATTTT
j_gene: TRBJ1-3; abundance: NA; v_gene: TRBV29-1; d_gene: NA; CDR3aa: CSVAESRWDTIYF; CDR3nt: TGCAGCGTCGCGGAAAGCCGGTGGGACACCATATATTTT